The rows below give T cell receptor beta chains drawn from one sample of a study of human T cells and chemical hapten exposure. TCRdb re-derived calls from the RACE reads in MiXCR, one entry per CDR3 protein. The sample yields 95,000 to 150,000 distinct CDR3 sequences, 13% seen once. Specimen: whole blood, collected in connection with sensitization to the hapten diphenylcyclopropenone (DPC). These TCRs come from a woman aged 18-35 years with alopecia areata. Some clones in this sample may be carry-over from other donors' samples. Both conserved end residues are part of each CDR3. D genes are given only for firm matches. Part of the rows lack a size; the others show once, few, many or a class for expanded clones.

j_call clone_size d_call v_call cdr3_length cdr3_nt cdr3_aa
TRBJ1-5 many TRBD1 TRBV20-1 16 TGCAGTGCGAGGGCCCTCGGACAGGGGATCAATCAGCCCCAGCATTTT CSARALGQGINQPQHF
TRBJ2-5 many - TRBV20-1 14 TGCAGTGCTAGAGATCTTAGGGCAGGGGAGACCCAGTACTTC CSARDLRAGETQYF
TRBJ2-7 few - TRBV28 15 TGTGCCAGCAGTTTGGACGGGGGACCCTCCTACGAGCAGTACTTC CASSLDGGPSYEQYF
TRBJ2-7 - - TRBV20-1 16 TGCAGTGCTAGCCCCCTTGGGCAGGGTAATTCCTACGAGCAGTACTTC CSASPLGQGNSYEQYF
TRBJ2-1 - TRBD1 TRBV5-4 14 TGTGCCAGCAGCTTGAACAGGGGCTACAATGAGCAGTTCTTC CASSLNRGYNEQFF
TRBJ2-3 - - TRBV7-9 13 TGTGCCAGCAGCCCAGCCCCCACCGGTACGCAGTATTTT CASSPAPTGTQYF
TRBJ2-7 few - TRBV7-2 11 TGTGCCAGCAGCCTAGCAGCCGAGCAGTACTTC CASSLAAEQYF
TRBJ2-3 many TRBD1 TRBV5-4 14 TGTGCCAGCAGTCGGGACAGATTCACAGATACGCAGTATTTT CASSRDRFTDTQYF
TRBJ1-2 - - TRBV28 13 TGTGCCAGCAGTCTCAGGGGTGACTATGGCTACACCTTC CASSLRGDYGYTF
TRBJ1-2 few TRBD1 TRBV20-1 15 TGCAGTGCTAAGATCCGGGACAGGAGTCCCTATGGCTACACCTTC CSAKIRDRSPYGYTF
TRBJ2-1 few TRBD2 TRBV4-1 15 TGCGCCAGCAGCCAACTAGCGGGGGTTGAAAATGAGCAGTTCTTC CASSQLAGVENEQFF
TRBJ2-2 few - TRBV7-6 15 TGTGCCAGCAGTCGATCCAGAACGAACACCGGGGAGCTGTTTTTT CASSRSRTNTGELFF
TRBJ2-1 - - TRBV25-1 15 TGTGCCAGCAGTGACAGCTTACAACTATACAATGAGCAGTTCTTC CASSDSLQLYNEQFF
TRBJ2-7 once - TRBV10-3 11 TGTGCCATCGGGGACGGCTACGAGCAGTACTTC CAIGDGYEQYF
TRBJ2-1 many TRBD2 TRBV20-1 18 TGCAGTGCTACGGGACTAGCGGGGGGCCGAAGCTCCTACAATGAGCAGTTCTTC CSATGLAGGRSSYNEQFF
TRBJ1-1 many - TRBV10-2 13 TGCGCCAGCAGTGAAATATTGAACACTGAAGCTTTCTTT CASSEILNTEAFF
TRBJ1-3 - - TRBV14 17 TGTGCCAGCAGCCAAAGGCAGTTCGGCGTGAGGGGAAACACCATATATTTT CASSQRQFGVRGNTIYF
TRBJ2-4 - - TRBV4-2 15 TGTGCCAGCAGCCAAGATCCGGGACGGAGTGGCATTCAGTACTTC CASSQDPGRSGIQYF
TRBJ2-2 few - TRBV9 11 TGTGCCAGCACTAGCACCGGGGAGCTGTTTTTT CASTSTGELFF
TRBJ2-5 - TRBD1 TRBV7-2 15 TGTGCCAGCAGCCATCCAGGGGGTTTTCAAGAGACCCAGTACTTC CASSHPGGFQETQYF
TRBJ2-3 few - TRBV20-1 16 TGCAGTGCTAGAGGGGCGTGGGCGGGGGCCGCAGATACGCAGTATTTT CSARGAWAGAADTQYF
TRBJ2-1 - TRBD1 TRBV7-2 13 TGTGCCAGCAGCAATAGGGACAGGGTCAAGGAGTTCTTC CASSNRDRVKEFF
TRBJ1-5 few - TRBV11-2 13 TGTGCCACTTCTTGGGAGGCTCAGCAGCCCCAGCATTTT CATSWEAQQPQHF
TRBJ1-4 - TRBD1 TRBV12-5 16 TGTGCTAGTGGTTTAGCTACAGGGGCAACTAATGAAAAACTGTTTTTT CASGLATGATNEKLFF
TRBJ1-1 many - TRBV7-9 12 TGTGCCAGCAGCTTCGAGGGGGCTGAAGCTTTCTTT CASSFEGAEAFF
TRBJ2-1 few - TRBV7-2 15 TGTGCCAGCAGCTTAGAGTCAAGGACACACAATGAGCAGTTCTTC CASSLESRTHNEQFF
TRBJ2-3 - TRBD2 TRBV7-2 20 TGTGCCAGCAGCTCTAAAAAACTACTTATAAGCGGGGGGGACACAGATACGCAGTATTTT CASSSKKLLISGGDTDTQYF
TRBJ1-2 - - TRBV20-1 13 TGCAGTGCTAGACGGGGGCCAGACTATGGCTACACCTTC CSARRGPDYGYTF
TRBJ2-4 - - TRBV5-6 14 TGTGCCAGCAGCTTTGCGAGGGCCAAAAACATTCAGTACTTC CASSFARAKNIQYF
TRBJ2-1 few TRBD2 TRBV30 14 TGTGCCTGGAGTAGCGGGGGGCTCGGCTATGAGCAGTTCTTC CAWSSGGLGYEQFF
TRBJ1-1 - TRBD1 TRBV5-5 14 TGTGCCAGCATCACCCCGGACAGGGACACTGAAGCTTTCTTT CASITPDRDTEAFF
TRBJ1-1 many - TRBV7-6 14 TGTGCCAGCAGCTTAGGGGAGGGGAACACTGAAGCTTTCTTT CASSLGEGNTEAFF
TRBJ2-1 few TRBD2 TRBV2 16 TGTGCCAGCAGAAAGAGGACTAGCGGGGGTTGGAATGAGCAGTTCTTC CASRKRTSGGWNEQFF
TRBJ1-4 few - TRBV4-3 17 TGCGCCAGCAGCCAAGAAGTCTACCGGGGAACTAATGAAAAACTGTTTTTT CASSQEVYRGTNEKLFF
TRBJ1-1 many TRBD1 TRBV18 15 TGTGCCAGCTCACAAAACCCGGACAGGGGTCCTGAAGCTTTCTTT CASSQNPDRGPEAFF
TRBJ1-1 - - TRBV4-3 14 TGCGCCAGCAGCCAAGGACACCCGAACACTGAAGCTTTCTTT CASSQGHPNTEAFF